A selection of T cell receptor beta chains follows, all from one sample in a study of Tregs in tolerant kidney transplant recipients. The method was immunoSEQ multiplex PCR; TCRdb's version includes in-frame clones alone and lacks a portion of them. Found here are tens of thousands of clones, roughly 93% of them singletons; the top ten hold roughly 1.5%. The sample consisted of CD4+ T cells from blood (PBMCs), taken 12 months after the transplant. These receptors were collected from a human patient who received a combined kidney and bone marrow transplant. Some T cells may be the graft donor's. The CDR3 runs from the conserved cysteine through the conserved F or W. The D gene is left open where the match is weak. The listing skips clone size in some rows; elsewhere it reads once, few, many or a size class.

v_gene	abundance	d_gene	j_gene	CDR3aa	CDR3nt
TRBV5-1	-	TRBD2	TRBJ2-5	CASSLAVSGGASETQYF	TGCGCCAGCAGCTTGGCCGTTAGCGGGGGGGCCTCGGAGACCCAGTACTTC
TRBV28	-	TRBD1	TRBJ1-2	CASTPGTGNYGYTF	TGTGCCAGCACTCCTGGGACAGGGAACTATGGCTACACCTTC
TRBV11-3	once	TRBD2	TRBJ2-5	CASSLGLAGLQETQYF	TGTGCCAGCAGCTTGGGACTAGCGGGGCTCCAAGAGACCCAGTACTTC
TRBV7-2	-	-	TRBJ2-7	CASSSHYEQYF	TGTGCCAGCAGCTCCCACTACGAGCAGTACTTC
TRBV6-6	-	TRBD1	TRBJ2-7	CASSYTGGAYEQYF	TGTGCCAGCAGTTACACAGGGGGCGCGTACGAGCAGTACTTC
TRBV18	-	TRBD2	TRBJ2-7	CASSPPASGRLQQYF	TGTGCCAGCTCACCACCGGCAAGCGGGAGACTACAGCAGTACTTC
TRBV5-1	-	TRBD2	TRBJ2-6	CASRPRAGVLLSGANALTF	TGCGCCAGCAGGCCGAGAGCGGGGGTCCTCCTCTCTGGGGCCAACGCCCTGACTTTC
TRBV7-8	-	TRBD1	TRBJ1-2	CASSLYPKGAPSYGYTF	TGTGCCAGCAGCTTATATCCGAAGGGGGCCCCGTCCTATGGCTACACCTTC
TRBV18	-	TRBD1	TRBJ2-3	CASSPTGTGADGDTQYF	TGTGCCAGCTCCCCAACGGGGACAGGGGCGGATGGAGATACGCAGTATTTT
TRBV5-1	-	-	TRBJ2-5	CASSLGGLRYQETQYF	TGCGCCAGCAGCTTGGGGGGGCTCAGGTACCAAGAGACCCAGTACTTC
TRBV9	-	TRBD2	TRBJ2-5	CASSVSGGSMQETQYF	TGTGCCAGCAGCGTATCCGGGGGGTCCATGCAAGAGACCCAGTACTTC
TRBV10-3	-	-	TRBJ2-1	CAISEHGLNNEQFF	TGTGCCATCAGTGAGCACGGACTGAACAATGAGCAGTTCTTC
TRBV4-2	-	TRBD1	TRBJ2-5	CASSHADRGVGETQYF	TGTGCCAGCAGCCACGCGGACAGGGGGGTAGGGGAGACCCAGTACTTC
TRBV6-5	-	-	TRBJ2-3	CASILADTQYF	TGTGCCAGCATCTTAGCGGATACGCAGTATTTT
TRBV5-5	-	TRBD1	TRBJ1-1	CASSFNRGNTEAFF	TGTGCCAGCAGCTTCAACAGGGGAAACACTGAAGCTTTCTTT
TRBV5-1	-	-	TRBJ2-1	CASSPGTRNEQFF	TGCGCCAGCAGCCCCGGGACAAGAAATGAGCAGTTCTTC
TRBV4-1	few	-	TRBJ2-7	CASSQDLGSHEQYF	TGCGCCAGCAGCCAAGATCTAGGCAGTCACGAGCAGTACTTC
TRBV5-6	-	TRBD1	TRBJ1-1	CASSSNFRTGWGMNTEAFF	TGTGCCAGCAGCTCGAATTTTAGGACAGGGTGGGGCATGAACACTGAAGCTTTCTTT
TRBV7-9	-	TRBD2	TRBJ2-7	CASSSSGGYSYEQYF	TGTGCCAGCAGCAGTAGCGGGGGGTACTCCTACGAGCAGTACTTC
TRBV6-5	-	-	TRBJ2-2	CASIINAASTGELFF	TGTGCCAGCATTATAAACGCGGCGAGTACCGGGGAGCTGTTTTTT
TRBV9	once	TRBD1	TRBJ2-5	CASSVAPKDRWDQETQYF	TGTGCCAGCAGCGTAGCCCCAAAGGACAGGTGGGACCAAGAGACCCAGTACTTC
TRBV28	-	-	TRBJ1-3	CASSLFIGAGDNRNTIYF	TGTGCCAGCAGTTTATTTATTGGGGCAGGGGATAACAGAAACACCATATATTTT
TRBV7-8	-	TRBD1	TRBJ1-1	CASSADRGAEAFF	TGTGCCAGCAGCGCCGACAGGGGCGCTGAAGCTTTCTTT
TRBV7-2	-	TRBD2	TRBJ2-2	CASSPRGGSTGELFF	TGTGCCAGCAGCCCTCGGGGAGGGTCCACCGGGGAGCTGTTTTTT
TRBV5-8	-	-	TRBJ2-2	CASSLRLNTGELFF	TGTGCCAGCAGCTTGCGTCTCAACACCGGGGAGCTGTTTTTT
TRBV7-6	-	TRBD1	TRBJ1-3	CASSFGQVTSGNTIYF	TGTGCCAGCAGCTTTGGACAGGTGACATCGGGAAACACCATATATTTT
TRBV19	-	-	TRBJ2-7	CASSPGLGKQYF	TGTGCCAGTAGTCCGGGACTCGGGAAGCAGTACTTC
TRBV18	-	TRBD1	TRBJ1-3	CASSPTQGTVSGNTIYF	TGTGCCAGCTCACCCACACAGGGGACCGTCTCTGGAAACACCATATATTTT
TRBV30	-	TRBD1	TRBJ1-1	CAWSIGTENTEAFF	TGTGCCTGGAGTATCGGGACAGAGAACACTGAAGCTTTCTTT
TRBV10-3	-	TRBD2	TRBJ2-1	CAISEYSGRDNEQFF	TGTGCCATCAGTGAATATAGCGGGAGGGACAATGAGCAGTTCTTC
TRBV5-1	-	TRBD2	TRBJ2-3	CASKAGGADTQYF	TGCGCCAGCAAGGCGGGGGGAGCAGATACGCAGTATTTT
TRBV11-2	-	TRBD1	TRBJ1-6	CASSPIPGQGAFGSPLHF	TGTGCCAGCAGCCCGATACCGGGACAGGGGGCATTCGGGTCACCCCTCCACTTT
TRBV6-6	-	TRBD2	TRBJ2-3	CASSYLIAGDTQYF	TGTGCCAGCAGTTACCTTATAGCGGGAGATACGCAGTATTTT
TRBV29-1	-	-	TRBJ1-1	CSVPESIMNTEAFF	TGCAGCGTTCCCGAGTCAATCATGAACACTGAAGCTTTCTTT
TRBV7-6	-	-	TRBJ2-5	CASSLSVGQETQYF	TGTGCCAGCAGCTTGTCCGTCGGCCAAGAGACCCAGTACTTC
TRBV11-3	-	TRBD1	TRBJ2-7	CASSQPRRGPRNEQYF	TGTGCCAGCAGCCAACCCCGAAGGGGGCCGAGGAACGAGCAGTACTTC
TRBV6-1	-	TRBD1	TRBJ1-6	CASGWDRGNSPLHF	TGTGCCAGCGGATGGGACAGGGGTAATTCACCCCTCCACTTT
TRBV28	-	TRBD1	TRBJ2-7	CASIPPGQGTYEQYF	TGTGCCAGTATACCACCGGGACAGGGTACCTACGAGCAGTACTTC
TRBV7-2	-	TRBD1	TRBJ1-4	CASSLLGQGGSEKLFF	TGTGCCAGCAGCTTACTGGGACAGGGGGGTAGTGAAAAACTGTTTTTT
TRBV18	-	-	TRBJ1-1	CASSPPDLMNTEAFF	TGTGCCAGCTCACCACCGGACTTAATGAACACTGAAGCTTTCTTT
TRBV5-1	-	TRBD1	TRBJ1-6	CASSYRTGQDSPLHF	TGCGCCAGCAGCTATCGGACAGGGCAGGACTCACCCCTCCACTTT
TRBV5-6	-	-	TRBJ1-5	CASSLLDFMRPQHF	TGTGCCAGCAGCTTGTTAGATTTCATGCGGCCCCAGCATTTT
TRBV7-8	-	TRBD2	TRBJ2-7	CASSADLGLAGGRLYEQYF	TGTGCCAGCAGCGCCGACTTGGGACTAGCGGGGGGCCGGTTATACGAGCAGTACTTC
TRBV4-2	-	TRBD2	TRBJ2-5	CASSPGTSGSRRETQYF	TGTGCCAGCAGCCCCGGGACTAGCGGGAGTAGGCGAGAGACCCAGTACTTC
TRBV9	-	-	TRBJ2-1	CASSARTGTGIYNEQFF	TGTGCCAGCAGCGCAAGAACCGGGACTGGAATCTACAATGAGCAGTTCTTC
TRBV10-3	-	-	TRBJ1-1	CATTDRGDTEAFF	TGTGCCACCACGGACCGGGGGGACACTGAAGCTTTCTTT
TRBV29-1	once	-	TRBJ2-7	CSVEVGTAGYEQYF	TGCAGCGTTGAGGTCGGGACAGCGGGCTACGAGCAGTACTTC
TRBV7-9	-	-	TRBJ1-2	CASSQVLYGYTF	TGTGCCAGCAGCCAGGTCCTCTATGGCTACACCTTC
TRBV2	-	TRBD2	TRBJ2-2	CASSPTSGRDRGELFF	TGTGCCAGCAGTCCAACTAGCGGGAGGGACCGCGGGGAGCTGTTTTTT
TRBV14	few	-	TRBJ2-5	CASSPFQGTVTQYF	TGTGCCAGCAGCCCTTTCCAGGGGACGGTGACCCAGTACTTC
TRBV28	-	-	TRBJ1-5	CASSWRGSNQPQHF	TGTGCCAGCAGCTGGCGGGGGAGCAATCAGCCCCAGCATTTT
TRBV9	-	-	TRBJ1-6	CASSVGGYNSPLHF	TGTGCCAGCAGCGTAGGGGGCTATAATTCCCCCCTCCACTTT
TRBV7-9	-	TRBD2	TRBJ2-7	CASSYGLAYEQYF	TGTGCCAGCAGCTACGGACTAGCCTACGAGCAGTACTTC
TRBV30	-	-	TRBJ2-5	CAWSVSGNQETQYF	TGTGCCTGGAGTGTTTCGGGGAACCAAGAGACCCAGTACTTC
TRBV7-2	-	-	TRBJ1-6	CASTFLGDF	TGTGCCAGCACCTTCCTCGGGGACTTT